The T cell receptor beta chain under discussion was sequenced for a study of cytomegalovirus exposure and HLA in healthy donors. The J segment lost 4 bases and the V segment lost 3 bases, leaving 6 bases of the junction unmatched. Germline values: CDR1 SGDLS, CDR2 YYNGEE. This CDR3 has 14 amino acids. A multiplex PCR was run with 60 Vbeta primers and 13 Jbeta primers. Sequencing was performed with immunoSEQ multiplex PCR; in TCRdb, only in-frame clones are kept and a portion is missing. The table records roughly 190,000 clones, over 60% of them present only once. The V call is TRBV9, the J call TRBJ1-1, with TRBD1 matching over 7 bases. Material: PBMCs. The receptor was isolated from a woman aged 40 to 49 in good health and CMV-seronegative. In DNA form, the CDR3 reads TGTGCCAGCAGCGAGCCCGCAGGGGGCACTGAAGCTTTCTTT. Its translation is CASSEPAGGTEAFF.